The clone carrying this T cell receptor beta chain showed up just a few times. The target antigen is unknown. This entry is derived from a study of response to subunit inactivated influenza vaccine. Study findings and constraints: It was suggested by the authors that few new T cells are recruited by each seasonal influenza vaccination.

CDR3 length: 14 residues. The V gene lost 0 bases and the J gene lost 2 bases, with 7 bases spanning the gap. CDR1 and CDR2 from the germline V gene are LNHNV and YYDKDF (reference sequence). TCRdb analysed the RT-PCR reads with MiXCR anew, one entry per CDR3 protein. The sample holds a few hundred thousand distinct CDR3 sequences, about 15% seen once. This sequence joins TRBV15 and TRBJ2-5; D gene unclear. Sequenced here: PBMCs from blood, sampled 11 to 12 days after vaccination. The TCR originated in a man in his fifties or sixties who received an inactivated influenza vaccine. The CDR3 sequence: CATSRDMGQETQYF. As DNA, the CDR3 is TGTGCCACCAGCAGAGACATGGGGCAAGAGACCCAGTACTTC.